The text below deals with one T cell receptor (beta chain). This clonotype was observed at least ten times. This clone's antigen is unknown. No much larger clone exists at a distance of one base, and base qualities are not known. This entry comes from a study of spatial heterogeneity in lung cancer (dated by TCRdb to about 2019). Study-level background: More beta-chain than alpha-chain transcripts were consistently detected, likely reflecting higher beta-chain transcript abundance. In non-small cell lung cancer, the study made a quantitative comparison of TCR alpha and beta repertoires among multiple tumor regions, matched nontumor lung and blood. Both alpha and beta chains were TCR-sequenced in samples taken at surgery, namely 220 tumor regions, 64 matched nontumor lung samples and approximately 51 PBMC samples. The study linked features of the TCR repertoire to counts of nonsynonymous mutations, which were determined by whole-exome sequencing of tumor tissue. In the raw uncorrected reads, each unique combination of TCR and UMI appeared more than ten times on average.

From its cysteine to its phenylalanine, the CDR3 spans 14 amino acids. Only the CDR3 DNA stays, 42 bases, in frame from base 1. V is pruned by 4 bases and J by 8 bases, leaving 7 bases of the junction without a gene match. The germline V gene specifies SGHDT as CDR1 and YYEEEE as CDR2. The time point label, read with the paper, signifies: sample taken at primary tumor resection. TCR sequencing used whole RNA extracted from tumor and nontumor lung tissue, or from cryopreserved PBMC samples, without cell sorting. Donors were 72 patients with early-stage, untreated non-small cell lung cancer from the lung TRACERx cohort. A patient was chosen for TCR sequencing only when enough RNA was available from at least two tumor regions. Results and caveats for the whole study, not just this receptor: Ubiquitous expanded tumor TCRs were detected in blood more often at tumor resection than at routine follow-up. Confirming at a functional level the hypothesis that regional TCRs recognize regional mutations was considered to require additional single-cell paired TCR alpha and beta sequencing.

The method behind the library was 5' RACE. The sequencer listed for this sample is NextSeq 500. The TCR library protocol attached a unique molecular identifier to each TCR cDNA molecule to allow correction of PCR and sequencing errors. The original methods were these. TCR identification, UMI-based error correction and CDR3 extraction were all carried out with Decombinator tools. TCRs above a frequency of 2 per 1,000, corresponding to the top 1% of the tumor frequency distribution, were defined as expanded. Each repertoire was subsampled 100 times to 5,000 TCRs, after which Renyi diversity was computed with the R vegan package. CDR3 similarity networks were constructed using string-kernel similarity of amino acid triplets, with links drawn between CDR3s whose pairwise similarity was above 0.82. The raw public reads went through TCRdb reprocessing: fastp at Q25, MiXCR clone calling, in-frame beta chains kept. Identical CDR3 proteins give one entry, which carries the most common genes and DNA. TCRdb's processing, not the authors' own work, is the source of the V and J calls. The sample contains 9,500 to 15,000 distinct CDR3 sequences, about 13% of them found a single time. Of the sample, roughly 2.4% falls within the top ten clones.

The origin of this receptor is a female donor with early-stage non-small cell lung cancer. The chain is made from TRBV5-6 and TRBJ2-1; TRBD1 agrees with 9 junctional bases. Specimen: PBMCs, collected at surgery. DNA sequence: TGTGCCAGCAGCATAGAGAGACAGGGGGATGAGCAGTTCTTC. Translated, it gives CASSIERQGDEQFF.